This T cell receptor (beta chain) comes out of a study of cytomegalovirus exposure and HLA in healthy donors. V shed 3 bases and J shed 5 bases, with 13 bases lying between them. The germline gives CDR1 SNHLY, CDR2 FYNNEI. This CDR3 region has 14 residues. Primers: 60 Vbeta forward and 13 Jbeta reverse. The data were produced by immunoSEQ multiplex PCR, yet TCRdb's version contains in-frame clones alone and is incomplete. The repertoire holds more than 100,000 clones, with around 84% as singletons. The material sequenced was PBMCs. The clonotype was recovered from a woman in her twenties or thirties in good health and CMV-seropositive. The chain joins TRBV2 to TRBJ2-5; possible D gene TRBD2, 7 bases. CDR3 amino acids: CASSDLGGGETQYF. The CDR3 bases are TGTGCCAGCAGTGATCTAGGGGGAGGGGAGACCCAGTACTTC.